This record concerns one TCR beta chain sequence. Its antigen is unknown. The CDR3 contains 17 residues. J was trimmed by 5 bases and V by 0 bases; bases with no gene match: 9. The V gene's germline CDR1 is SGHRS and CDR2 YFSETQ. This specimen belongs to a study of shared clonotypes between healthy human individuals. Study results and caveats: Non-shared clonotypes had lower generation probabilities than those shared by all four donors.

Authors' methods: ImmunoSEQ junction-only sequences lacked quality scores, so their filtering differed. The assay was immunoSEQ multiplex PCR, and TCRdb's table has in-frame clones only and misses some. The D gene and trimming were derived from the DNA, and the V and J assignments and clone size from that table. The table shows about 1.1 million clones, with roughly 80% occurring only once. The sequenced sample consisted of memory CD4+ T cells from PBMCs. Regarding subset: CD45RA-negative fraction. The chain has TRBV5-1 and TRBJ2-2; 8 bases match TRBD2. The receptor's source is a man aged 18 to 30 in good health. Some clones in this sample may be carry-over from other donors' samples. CDR3 in amino acids: CASSLVFRTSHTGELFF. CDR3 nucleotide sequence: TGCGCCAGCAGCTTGGTTTTTAGGACTAGCCATACCGGGGAGCTGTTTTTT.